These 31 T cell receptor beta chains were sequenced from one sample in a study of CD8 T cells in Susac syndrome. Random hexamers were used to reverse transcribe an amount of 0.5 to 1 ug RNA. MiXCR was run by TCRdb on the immunoSEQ multiplex PCR reads, yielding one entry per CDR3 protein. The sample holds roughly 130,000 distinct CDR3 sequences, about 95% seen once. The sample taken for sequencing was CD4+ T cells from PBMCs. The receptor set was obtained from a human donor in good health.

The genes are TRBV15 and TRBJ1-5; 10 bases agree with TRBD1. This CDR3 comprises 14 residues. V lost 9 bases, J lost 4 bases, and 6 bases stayed unmatched. From germline, CDR1 is LNHNV and CDR2 YYDKDF (reference sequence). Here the CDR3 reads CATGTGEPNQPQHF. The CDR3 DNA reads as TGTGCCACTGGGACAGGGGAGCCGAATCAGCCCCAGCATTTT.

The chain recombines TRBV19 with TRBJ1-1; D is ambiguous. The V and J ends lost 5 bases and 0 bases respectively, with 13 bases between them. The CDR3 covers 15 residues. CDR1 is LNHDA, CDR2 SQIVND, per germline (reference sequence). The CDR3, as DNA: TGTGCCAGTAGTTCCGGGTTTGCGATGAACACTGAAGCTTTCTTT. It yields the protein CASSSGFAMNTEAFF.

The chain couples TRBV15 to TRBJ2-3; tentative D call: TRBD2 (5 bases). This CDR3 has 13 amino acids. With 1 base removed from V and 6 bases from J, the gap between germline ends came to 8 bases. CDR1 and CDR2 from the germline V gene are LNHNV and YYDKDF (reference sequence). CDR3 residues: CATSRVAGDTQYF. CDR3 DNA sequence: TGTGCCACCAGCAGAGTGGCGGGCGATACGCAGTATTTT.

This clonotype was counted between two and nine times. The CDR3 bases are TGTGCCAGCAGGGGGGTTACAGATACGCAGTATTTT. This sequence encodes CASRGVTDTQYF. The rearrangement links TRBV6-1 to TRBJ2-3; perhaps D is TRBD1 or TRBD2 (5 bases each). Trimming cost V 6 bases and J 3 bases, with 7 bases left between them. Germline CDR1 MNHNS, CDR2 SASEGT. This CDR3 region has 12 residues.

The chain employs TRBV28 and TRBJ1-2; 7 positions agree with TRBD1. CDR3 size: 12 residues. From germline, CDR1 is MDHEN and CDR2 SYDVKM. V was pared by 6 bases and J by 5 bases, with 3 bases of the junction left unmatched. CDR3 in amino acids: CASSPQGYGYTF. The CDR3 DNA follows: TGTGCCAGCAGCCCACAGGGGTATGGCTACACCTTC.

The chain carries TRBV5-1 and TRBJ2-4, with D possibly TRBD2 on 5 matching bases. The CDR3 has 14 residues. Trimming took off 3 bases at V and 6 bases at J, with 13 bases between the two ends. Germline values: CDR1 SGHRS, CDR2 YFSETQ. CDR3 bases: TGCGCCAGCAGCTCCACGGGATCGGGAAACATTCAGTACTTC. Its protein is CASSSTGSGNIQYF.

The rearrangement links TRBV7-9 to TRBJ2-3; D is perhaps TRBD2 (5 bases). V was trimmed by 2 bases and J by 3 bases, leaving 15 bases between them. Germline CDR1 reads SEHNR; CDR2 reads FQNEAQ (reference sequence). There are 16 residues in the CDR3. CDR3 nucleotide sequence: TGTGCCAGCAGCTTACTGGGTGGAGGCTTGACAGATACGCAGTATTTT. Protein product: CASSLLGGGLTDTQYF.

The V gene is TRBV29-1, the J gene TRBJ2-5; TRBD1 is a possible D gene (6 bases). From germline, CDR1 is SQVTM and CDR2 ANQGSEA. Between the trimmed V and J ends, which lost 7 bases and 5 bases, there was a span of 20 bases. The CDR3 is 14 amino acids. This CDR3 is CSGTQGSSRETQYF. DNA of the CDR3: TGCAGCGGGACGCAGGGGTCAAGTAGGGAGACCCAGTACTTC.

The chain links TRBV29-1 to TRBJ2-5; unclear D gene. Trimming took off 3 bases at V and 5 bases at J, with 7 bases between the two ends. The CDR3 loop spans 11 amino acids. Germline loops: CDR1 SQVTM, CDR2 ANQGSEA. CDR3 residues: CSVDSGETQYF. In DNA form, the CDR3 reads TGCAGCGTTGACTCGGGTGAGACCCAGTACTTC. Together with reference TRBV29-1 and TRBJ2-5, the CDR3 gives the full variable domain: SAVISQKPSRDICQRGTSLTIQCQVDSQVTMMFWYRQQPGQSLTLIATANQGSEATYESGFVIDKFPISRPNLTFSTLTVSNMSPEDSSIYLCSVDSGETQYFGPGTRLLVL.

V gene TRBV2 combines with J gene TRBJ2-4; no definite D call. Looked up from germline, CDR1 is SNHLY and CDR2 is FYNNEI. CDR3 length: 11 residues. The V and J ends lost 3 bases and 9 bases respectively, with 6 bases between them. CDR3 bases: TGTGCCAGCAGTGAGTGGAGCATTCAGTACTTC. Amino acids: CASSEWSIQYF.

The chain recombines TRBV12-3 or TRBV12-4 with TRBJ1-1; D unresolved. V dropped 8 bases and J dropped 5 bases, with 18 bases sitting between them. The CDR3 runs 14 residues. In nucleotides, the CDR3 is TGTGCCAGCGCCTGGGTGGAGGGTGGGACTGAAGCTTTCTTT. Protein: CASAWVEGGTEAFF.

In nucleotides, the CDR3 is TGTGCCAGCAGTGAAACAGTTGGGCAGGGACGTGAAAAACTGTTTTTT. The encoded protein is CASSETVGQGREKLFF. V gene TRBV6-1 combines with J gene TRBJ1-4; TRBD1 might be the D (5 bases). The germline V gene has CDR1 MNHNS and CDR2 SASEGT. The CDR3 sequence is 16 residues long. V was cut by 2 bases and J by 7 bases, with 17 bases left in between.

The gene calls are TRBV2 and TRBJ2-7; D gene unclear. V dropped 6 bases and J dropped 6 bases, with 9 bases sitting between them. In germline, CDR1 is SNHLY, CDR2 FYNNEI. The CDR3 runs to 11 residues. The CDR3 region is CASRFDTEQYF. The DNA of the CDR3 is TGTGCCAGCAGGTTTGACACCGAGCAGTACTTC.

The chain couples TRBV6-5 to TRBJ2-5; 7 bases are a match to TRBD2. The ends lost 4 bases at V and 5 bases at J; junction bases unmatched: 4. The CDR3 totals 13 residues. CDR1 MNHEY and CDR2 SVGAGI come from the germline V gene. CDR3 sequence: CASSSWRGETQYF. The CDR3, as DNA: TGTGCCAGCAGTTCTTGGCGGGGGGAGACCCAGTACTTC.

The rearrangement uses TRBV3-1 and TRBJ1-1; D remains ambiguous. The germline V gene has CDR1 LGHDT and CDR2 YNNKEL (reference sequence). The CDR3 covers 12 residues. V dropped 3 bases and J dropped 4 bases, with 6 bases sitting between them. This CDR3 reads CASSHPTTEAFF. CDR3 DNA: TGTGCCAGCAGCCATCCTACCACTGAAGCTTTCTTT.

This clonotype was seen a single time. The J gene is TRBJ2-3, the V gene TRBV30; 16 bases map to TRBD2. This CDR3 is built from 15 residues. Germline-derived CDR1 and CDR2 are GTSNPN and SVGIG (reference sequence). Unmatched junction bases numbered 5, after V lost 5 bases and J lost 6 bases. The CDR3 reads CAWLGTSGRVDTQYF. As DNA, the CDR3 is TGTGCCTGGCTGGGGACTAGCGGGAGGGTCGATACGCAGTATTTT.

The chain employs TRBV29-1 and TRBJ2-3; D possibly corresponds to TRBD2 (5 bases). The CDR3 covers 12 residues. Germline V gene lookup returns CDR1 SQVTM and CDR2 ANQGSEA. V lost 7 bases and J 1 base, leaving 9 bases between the germline ends. In nucleotides, the CDR3 is TGCAGCGCCGCCGGGGGCACAGATACGCAGTATTTT. Protein sequence: CSAAGGTDTQYF.

V usage is TRBV4-1 and J usage is TRBJ2-3; D unresolved. The CDR3 consists of 15 residues. V was shortened by 0 bases and J by 4 bases, with 11 bases between the two germline ends. Germline-derived CDR1 and CDR2 are MGHRA and YSYEKL. For the CDR3, the DNA is TGCGCCAGCAGCCAAGATCCCCGTGCGTCAGATACGCAGTATTTT. It translates to CASSQDPRASDTQYF.

The chain has TRBV27 and TRBJ2-2; tentative D call: TRBD1 (5 bases). Germline CDR1 is MNHEY and CDR2 is SMNVEV (reference sequence). The CDR3 runs to 15 residues. V dropped 7 bases and J dropped 2 bases, with 14 bases sitting between them. CDR3 DNA: TGTGCCAGCACTCCCTCGGACACAAACACCGGGGAGCTGTTTTTT. This codes for CASTPSDTNTGELFF.

The rearrangement links TRBV20-1 to TRBJ2-7, with 10 bases identical to TRBD1. V trimming: 6 bases; J trimming: 2 bases; junction bases outside the gene matches: 7. In germline, CDR1 is DFQATT, CDR2 SNEGSKA (reference sequence). CDR3 length: 14 amino acids. CDR3 in amino acids: CSAPRTGGPYEQYF. The CDR3 DNA sequence: TGCAGTGCACCCCGGACAGGGGGGCCCTACGAGCAGTACTTC.

This rearrangement joins TRBV27 to TRBJ1-2; 9 nucleotides agree with TRBD1. The CDR3 totals 15 residues. V lost 6 bases and J lost 5; bases outside the gene matches: 10. CDR1 and CDR2 (germline): MNHEY, SMNVEV (reference sequence). CDR3 residues: CASRLQGAGGYGYTF. The DNA for the CDR3 is TGTGCCAGCAGACTACAGGGGGCCGGGGGATATGGCTACACCTTC.

This clonotype showed up just once. The genes are TRBV5-6 and TRBJ2-7, with D tentatively TRBD1 or TRBD2 (5 bases each). The V end lost 2 bases, the J end lost 4 bases, and 19 bases lay between the germline ends. Germline CDR1 is SGHDT and CDR2 is YYEEEE. The CDR3 is made up of 16 amino acids. As DNA, the CDR3 is TGTGCCAGCAGCTTCCGAGCCCCGGCAGGGACGTACGAGCAGTACTTC. This codes for CASSFRAPAGTYEQYF. Full variable domain (missing parts from reference TRBV5-6 and TRBJ2-7): DAGVTQSPTHLIKTRGQQVTLRCSPKSGHDTVSWYQQALGQGPQFIFQYYEEEERQRGNFPDRFSGHQFPNYSSELNVNALLLGDSALYLCASSFRAPAGTYEQYFGPGTRLTVT.

This chain connects TRBV28 to TRBJ2-7; D tentatively fits TRBD1 or TRBD2 (6 bases each). The CDR3 is 12 residues long. With 6 bases removed from V and 7 bases from J, the gap between germline ends came to 13 bases. Germline loops: CDR1 MDHEN, CDR2 SYDVKM. The CDR3 coding sequence is TGTGCCAGCAGGACGGGGGCTGGGGAGCAGTACTTC. This gives the protein CASRTGAGEQYF.

A single count supports this clonotype. The rearrangement links TRBV18 to TRBJ2-7, with a weak D call TRBD1 (6 bases). This CDR3 contains 13 residues. Trimming removed 2 bases at V and 5 bases at J, with 10 bases between. Germline-derived CDR1 and CDR2 are KGHSH and LQKENI. CDR3 DNA sequence: TGTGCCAGCTCACCATTCCAGGGGAACGAGCAGTACTTC. This translates into CASSPFQGNEQYF.

This chain joins TRBV29-1 and TRBJ1-2; TRBD1 agrees at 7 bases. This CDR3 is 12 amino acids long. Germline CDR1 is SQVTM and CDR2 is ANQGSEA. J lost 3 bases, V lost 3 bases, and 1 base had no gene match. CDR3 amino acids: CSVDDRDYGYTF. In DNA form, the CDR3 reads TGCAGCGTTGACGACAGGGACTATGGCTACACCTTC. Together with reference TRBV29-1 and TRBJ1-2, the CDR3 gives the full variable domain: SAVISQKPSRDICQRGTSLTIQCQVDSQVTMMFWYRQQPGQSLTLIATANQGSEATYESGFVIDKFPISRPNLTFSTLTVSNMSPEDSSIYLCSVDDRDYGYTFGSGTRLTVV.

This chain connects TRBV6-5 to TRBJ1-1, with a possible D match to TRBD1 (5 bases). In germline, CDR1 is MNHEY, CDR2 SVGAGI. There are 15 residues in the CDR3. The germline V and J ends were trimmed by 4 bases and 3 bases, with 15 bases remaining between them. CDR3 amino acids: CASSWGVGVDTEAFF. CDR3 in DNA: TGTGCCAGCAGTTGGGGCGTGGGAGTGGACACTGAAGCTTTCTTT.

The chain links TRBV7-9 to TRBJ2-2; D gene uncertain. The germline gives CDR1 SEHNR, CDR2 FQNEAQ (reference sequence). The CDR3 totals 12 residues. V gave up 5 bases and J gave up 9 bases, with 10 bases separating them. The CDR3 spells CASSPDRRELFF. The CDR3 DNA sequence: TGTGCCAGCAGCCCGGACCGCCGGGAGCTGTTTTTT.

V gene TRBV7-2 combines with J gene TRBJ2-4; D may be TRBD1 or TRBD2 (5 bases each). From germline, CDR1 is SGHTA and CDR2 FQGNSA. V was shortened by 5 bases and J by 0 bases, with 11 bases between the two germline ends. The CDR3 has 15 amino acids. CDR3 nucleotides: TGTGCCAGCAGCAGACCCGGGACAGCCAAAAACATTCAGTACTTC. Protein product: CASSRPGTAKNIQYF.

CDR3 loop: CASSTQTVSYEQYF. The CDR3 DNA reads as TGTGCCAGCAGCACGCAGACGGTCTCCTACGAGCAGTACTTC. This rearrangement joins TRBV14 to TRBJ2-7; no clear D. This CDR3 is 14 amino acids long. Per the germline V gene, CDR1 is SGHDN and CDR2 is FVKESK. V lost 5 bases, J lost 0 bases, and 11 bases lay in between.

This sequence joins TRBV7-2 and TRBJ1-2, with D possibly matching TRBD1 (6 bases). This CDR3 is built from 13 residues. Germline V gives CDR1 SGHTA, CDR2 FQGNSA. Between the trimmed V and J ends, which lost 5 bases and 8 bases, there was a span of 15 bases. The chain's CDR3 is CASSRDTIWGYTF. CDR3 DNA: TGTGCCAGCAGCCGGGACACTATCTGGGGCTACACCTTC.

This clonotype was counted once. The chain employs TRBV28 and TRBJ1-2; TRBD1 is a possible D gene (5 bases). The CDR3 runs 16 residues. Deletions cut 3 bases from V and 3 bases from J, with 17 bases between. Germline values: CDR1 MDHEN, CDR2 SYDVKM. The CDR3 bases are TGTGCCAGCAGTTTGGGGCCAATCACAGGAGACTATGGCTACACCTTC. It translates to CASSLGPITGDYGYTF.